Described below is a single TCR beta chain sequence and its context. Authors' data handling: Estimation of nucleated cell counts was performed using reference gene primer amplification. Clones were sequenced by immunoSEQ multiplex PCR, and TCRdb holds only the in-frame ones, with some missing. That table supplies the V and J calls and clone size; D and trimming were determined from the DNA. The profile shows tens of thousands of clones, 75% to 90% of them singletons. J lost 0 bases, V lost 2 bases, and 1 base had no gene match. This CDR3 is built from 15 residues. Germline CDR1 is MNHEY and CDR2 is SVGAGI. This sample is drawn from a study of blood T cell repertoires in COVID-19. Study as a whole: The United States, Italy and Spain supplied acute and convalescent COVID-19 samples. PBMCs, B-cell-depleted T cells, or T cells provided the cDNA or gDNA that made up the material.

The rearrangement links TRBV6-5 to TRBJ1-1; 9 nucleotides align to TRBD1. This clonotype originated in a woman aged 50 to 60 with active or convalescent COVID-19. The sample taken for sequencing was peripheral blood. This CDR3 reads CASSYGTGLNTEAFF. The DNA for the CDR3 is TGTGCCAGCAGTTACGGGACAGGGTTGAACACTGAAGCTTTCTTT.